The 27 T cell receptor beta chains below all came from one sample that was sequenced in a study of radiotherapy plus CTLA-4 blockade in lung cancer. TCRdb's copy holds only in-frame clones and misses some; the assay was immunoSEQ multiplex PCR. The sample consists of some 64,000 clones, approximately 75% of them appearing once. The sample consisted of peripheral blood, taken from a patient treated with radiotherapy plus ipilimumab. These receptors all come from a human donor with non-small cell lung cancer who had a complete response to radiotherapy plus ipilimumab.

The gene calls are TRBV18 and TRBJ2-5, with TRBD2 matching over 9 bases. Trimming at V came to 2 bases and at J to 6 bases, leaving 7 bases not matched to a gene. The CDR3 extends over 15 amino acids. The germline gives CDR1 KGHSH, CDR2 LQKENI. CDR3 sequence (DNA): TGTGCCAGCTCACCAAGTAGCGGGAGTTACCAGACCCAGTACTTC. This codes for CASSPSSGSYQTQYF.

The chain couples TRBV6-1 to TRBJ2-4; D not certain. Germline V gene lookup returns CDR1 MNHNS and CDR2 SASEGT. CDR3 length equals 15 residues. Trimming removed 2 bases from V and 0 bases from J, with 8 bases in between. CDR3 sequence (DNA): TGTGCCAGCAGTGAAACCAGACTAGCCAAAAACATTCAGTACTTC. It is translated as CASSETRLAKNIQYF.

This chain's CDR3 is CASSLFPGVVETQYF. In DNA form, the CDR3 reads TGCGCCAGCAGCTTGTTTCCAGGGGTTGTGGAGACCCAGTACTTC. The V gene is TRBV5-1, the J gene TRBJ2-5, with a weak D call TRBD1 (6 bases). V lost 1 base, J lost 5 bases, and 15 bases lay in between. Germline lookup yields CDR1 SGHRS and CDR2 YFSETQ. CDR3 size: 15 residues.

The chain has TRBV30 and TRBJ1-1, with D possibly being TRBD1 (6 bases). The germline gives CDR1 GTSNPN, CDR2 SVGIG (reference sequence). The CDR3 sequence is 13 residues long. V was trimmed by 2 bases and J by 4 bases, leaving 11 bases between them. DNA for the CDR3: TGTGCCTGGAGTTCCAGGGGCCGCACTGAAGCTTTCTTT. Translation gives CAWSSRGRTEAFF.

The V and J genes are TRBV4-3 and TRBJ2-7; weak D call: TRBD2 (5 bases). CDR3 length: 12 amino acids. Trimming took 6 bases from V and 5 from J, leaving 11 bases between them. Germline lookup yields CDR1 LGHNA and CDR2 YSLEER. CDR3 nucleotide sequence: TGCGCCAGCAGTCCCCAGGAGGACGAGCAGTACTTC. Translating gives CASSPQEDEQYF.

V and J are TRBV19 and TRBJ2-2; TRBD2 agrees at 7 bases. After removal of 9 bases from V and 2 bases from J, the junction contained 9 bases not matched to a gene. The CDR3 contains 15 residues. Germline V gene sequence: CDR1 LNHDA, CDR2 SQIVND (reference sequence). CDR3 in DNA: TGTGCCAGCCGCACCGGGACTATAAACACCGGGGAGCTGTTTTTT. This codes for CASRTGTINTGELFF.

The chain carries TRBV11-2 and TRBJ1-3; 7 nucleotides match TRBD1. The length of the CDR3 is 14 residues. Trimming took 5 bases from V and 5 from J; bases not matched to a gene: 6. Germline assignment: CDR1 SGHAT and CDR2 FQNNGV. This chain's CDR3 is CASSAGGQRNTIYF. The CDR3 region has the DNA TGTGCCAGCAGCGCTGGGGGACAGAGAAACACCATATATTTT.

The chain recombines TRBV19 with TRBJ2-2; 11 nucleotides match TRBD2. V dropped 4 bases and J dropped 5; count of bases not matched to a gene: 3. Looked up from germline, CDR1 is LNHDA and CDR2 is SQIVND (reference sequence). The CDR3 loop spans 15 amino acids. CDR3 sequence: CASSRASGGTGELFF. DNA for the CDR3: TGTGCCAGTAGTAGAGCTAGCGGGGGGACCGGGGAGCTGTTTTTT.

V and J are TRBV18 and TRBJ1-2, with unresolved D. There are 13 residues in the CDR3. Germline V gene lookup returns CDR1 KGHSH and CDR2 LQKENI. V was cut by 2 bases and J by 2 bases, with 6 bases left in between. The CDR3 spells CASSPDENYGYTF. The CDR3 nucleotides are TGTGCCAGCTCACCAGACGAAAACTATGGCTACACCTTC.

The chain uses TRBV5-6 and TRBJ2-2; no definite D call. Germline values: CDR1 SGHDT, CDR2 YYEEEE. The germline V and J ends were trimmed by 0 bases and 6 bases, with 3 bases remaining between them. The CDR3 consists of 12 residues. CDR3 sequence (DNA): TGTGCCAGCAGCTTGGGTCCCGGGGAGCTGTTTTTT. It translates to CASSLGPGELFF.

The J gene is TRBJ2-7, the V gene TRBV5-5; D unresolved. This CDR3 is built from 15 residues. Per the germline V gene, CDR1 is SGHKS and CDR2 is YYEKEE (reference sequence). Trimming cost V 0 bases and J 2 bases, with 12 bases left between them. CDR3 protein: CASSLGPKKTYEQYV. The CDR3 DNA follows: TGTGCCAGCAGCTTGGGTCCCAAGAAAACCTACGAGCAGTACGTC.

V gene TRBV27 combines with J gene TRBJ2-5; 9 bases are a match to TRBD2. CDR1 and CDR2 from the germline V gene are MNHEY and SMNVEV (reference sequence). CDR3 length: 15 residues. Losses at the gene ends were 6 bases for V and 3 bases for J; bases not matched to a gene: 8. Here the CDR3 reads CASSSSGVGEETQYF. In nucleotides, the CDR3 is TGTGCCAGCAGCTCTAGCGGGGTGGGGGAAGAGACCCAGTACTTC.

The chain is built from TRBV7-9 and TRBJ1-1, with unresolved D. Germline CDR1 is SEHNR and CDR2 is FQNEAQ (reference sequence). Trimming took 5 bases from V and 4 from J, leaving 11 bases between them. CDR3 length: 13 amino acids. The CDR3 DNA follows: TGTGCCAGCAGCCCGATCCCTGGCACTGAAGCTTTCTTT. Protein sequence: CASSPIPGTEAFF. The variable domain in full, completed from reference TRBV7-9 and TRBJ1-1, reads DTGVSQNPRHKITKRGQNVTFRCDPISEHNRLYWYRQTLGQGPEFLTYFQNEAQLEKSRLLSDRFSAERPKGSFSTLEIQRTEQGDSAMYLCASSPIPGTEAFFGQGTRLTVV.

The rearrangement uses TRBV7-2 and TRBJ2-3; 7 bases line up with TRBD2. Germline lookup yields CDR1 SGHTA and CDR2 FQGNSA. The junction had 3 bases not matched to a gene; V was cut back by 4 bases and J by 2 bases. CDR3 length: 14 amino acids. The CDR3 nucleotides are TGTGCCAGCAGCTCAAGCGGGGACACAGATACGCAGTATTTT. As protein: CASSSSGDTDTQYF.

The genes are TRBV7-8 and TRBJ2-1; the match to TRBD1 covers 8 bases. Germline loops: CDR1 SGHVS, CDR2 FQNEAQ. The CDR3 runs to 13 residues. Trimming removed 5 bases from V and 4 bases from J; junction bases left unmatched: 1. CDR3: CASSRTGYNEQFF. In DNA form, the CDR3 reads TGTGCCAGCAGCCGGACAGGGTACAATGAGCAGTTCTTC.

The V call is TRBV7-8, the J call TRBJ2-7, with D possibly being TRBD1 or TRBD2 (5 bases each). Germline CDR1 and CDR2: SGHVS and FQNEAQ. V lost 2 bases to trimming and J lost 2 bases, with 13 bases between them. This CDR3 spans 15 amino acids. The CDR3 region is CASSLRRTGPYEQYF. CDR3 bases: TGTGCCAGCAGCTTACGCCGGACGGGACCCTACGAGCAGTACTTC.

The chain uses TRBV7-2 and TRBJ1-2; a possible D gene is TRBD1 (6 bases). The length of the CDR3 is 14 residues. The germline V gene has CDR1 SGHTA and CDR2 FQGNSA. Trimming took 1 base from V and 8 from J, leaving 14 bases between them. CDR3 in DNA: TGTGCCAGCAGCTTAGATTGGCAGGGGAAGGGCTACACCTTC. It codes for CASSLDWQGKGYTF.

This CDR3 reads CASSLDLRGSTDTQYF. Written as DNA, the CDR3 is TGTGCCAGCAGCTTAGACCTGCGGGGTAGCACAGATACGCAGTATTTT. The rearrangement links TRBV11-2 to TRBJ2-3; a possible D gene is TRBD2 (6 bases). This CDR3 has 16 residues. Deletions cut 0 bases from V and 0 bases from J, with 10 bases between. Germline CDR1 reads SGHAT; CDR2 reads FQNNGV.

Only a few counts were recorded for this clone. The rearrangement joins TRBV19 to TRBJ2-7; TRBD1 agrees at 8 bases. The CDR3 sequence is 12 residues long. With 4 bases clipped from V and 10 bases from J, the junction kept 6 bases outside the gene matches. The germline V gene has CDR1 LNHDA and CDR2 SQIVND (reference sequence). The CDR3 DNA reads as TGTGCCAGTAGTACCCGACAGGGGCGACAGTACTTC. Translation gives CASSTRQGRQYF. The full variable domain, completed using reference TRBV19 and TRBJ2-7, is DGGITQSPKYLFRKEGQNVTLSCEQNLNHDAMYWYRQDPGQGLRLIYYSQIVNDFQKGDIAEGYSVSREKKESFPLTVTSAQKNPTAFYLCASSTRQGRQYFGPGTRLTVT.

The CDR3 nucleotides are TGTGCCAGCAGTAAGGGGGCTTCTGGGGCCAACGTCCTGACTTTC. Protein sequence: CASSKGASGANVLTF. The gene calls are TRBV6-5 and TRBJ2-6; TRBD1 agrees at 7 bases. This CDR3 contains 15 residues. The germline gives CDR1 MNHEY, CDR2 SVGAGI. V gave up 5 bases and J gave up 1 base; unmatched junction bases: 2.

This clone was picked up a small number of times. The CDR3 sequence is CASSNRQAQETQYF. The CDR3, as DNA: TGTGCCAGCAGTAACCGACAAGCCCAAGAGACCCAGTACTTC. The gene calls are TRBV6-5 and TRBJ2-5, with D unresolved. This CDR3 contains 14 residues. Trimming left V 5 bases short and J 1 base short, with 11 bases between. Germline V CDR1 and CDR2: MNHEY, SVGAGI.

This clone was counted between two and nine times. J is TRBJ2-1 and V is TRBV5-1; D unresolved. This CDR3 has 15 residues. Germline CDR1 and CDR2: SGHRS and YFSETQ. V lost 4 bases and J lost 7, with 18 bases in between. CDR3 in amino acids: CASSPPSYSENEQFF. DNA of the CDR3: TGCGCCAGCAGCCCTCCGAGTTATTCGGAGAATGAGCAGTTCTTC.

This clone was counted a few times. V and J are TRBV18 and TRBJ1-4, with D possibly matching TRBD1 (6 bases). The V gene's germline CDR1 is KGHSH and CDR2 LQKENI. Deletions cut 4 bases from V and 5 bases from J, with 14 bases between. The CDR3 contains 15 residues. CDR3: CASSQIRDINEKLFF. The CDR3 DNA reads TGTGCCAGCTCACAAATCCGGGACATAAATGAAAAACTGTTTTTT.

This chain joins TRBV7-2 and TRBJ1-5, with 8 bases that match TRBD1. Trimming at V came to 8 bases and at J to 3 bases, leaving 12 bases not matched to a gene. This CDR3 comprises 16 residues. The germline V gene encodes CDR1 SGHTA and CDR2 FQGNSA. In DNA, the CDR3 is TGTGCCAGCGGCAAAGATTCGACAGGGGCCAATCAGCCCCAGCATTTT. Encoded protein: CASGKDSTGANQPQHF. Together with reference TRBV7-2 and TRBJ1-5, the CDR3 gives the full variable domain: GAGVSQSPSNKVTEKGKDVELRCDPISGHTALYWYRQSLGQGLEFLIYFQGNSAPDKSGLPSDRFSAERTGGSVSTLTIQRTQQEDSAVYLCASGKDSTGANQPQHFGDGTRLSIL.

The chain employs TRBV6-4 and TRBJ2-3, with no clear D. The CDR3 is made up of 13 amino acids. Germline V lookup: CDR1 MRHNA, CDR2 SNTAGT. Trimming cost V 5 bases and J 4 bases, with 10 bases left between them. This CDR3 is CASSTQVSDTQYF. The CDR3 DNA reads as TGTGCCAGCAGTACCCAGGTTTCAGATACGCAGTATTTT.

The chain uses TRBV18 and TRBJ2-3, with D maybe TRBD2 (5 bases). Germline loops: CDR1 KGHSH, CDR2 LQKENI. Trimming pared 3 bases from V and 0 bases from J, leaving 10 bases between. The length of the CDR3 is 15 residues. CDR3: CASSPSGVSTDTQYF. DNA for the CDR3: TGTGCCAGCTCACCCAGCGGAGTAAGCACAGATACGCAGTATTTT.

V gene TRBV14 combines with J gene TRBJ2-5; 11 nucleotides match TRBD1. Germline values: CDR1 SGHDN, CDR2 FVKESK. This CDR3 comprises 17 residues. The V segment lost 1 base and the J segment 4 bases; nucleotides outside the gene matches: 8. The CDR3 DNA is TGTGCCAGCAGCCAAGTCTTAATGGACAGGGGGCGAGAGACCCAGTACTTC. The encoded protein is CASSQVLMDRGRETQYF.